The 29 T cell receptor beta chains in this list originate from one sample, sequenced in a study of blood T cell repertoires in COVID-19. Generated by immunoSEQ multiplex PCR, the TCRdb table keeps only in-frame clones and is missing some. The table has around 220,000 clones, about 90% seen once. Sequenced: PBMCs or T cells enriched from blood (not recorded which). The receptors come from a man aged 25 to 45 who had been exposed to COVID-19.

The table lists this clone with a few counts. The chain links TRBV5-1 to TRBJ2-2, with TRBD2 identical over 12 bases. Germline V lookup: CDR1 SGHRS, CDR2 YFSETQ. V lost 4 bases, J lost 5 bases, and 3 bases stayed unmatched. The CDR3 length is 15 residues. For the CDR3, the DNA is TGCGCCAGCAGCGTCGGACTAGCGGGGACCGGGGAGCTGTTTTTT. Amino acid sequence: CASSVGLAGTGELFF.

The chain couples TRBV6-1 to TRBJ1-2; D is undetermined. This CDR3 comprises 14 residues. V was pared by 2 bases and J by 1 base, with 8 bases between. The germline CDR1 and CDR2 sequences are MNHNS and SASEGT. CDR3 sequence: CASSEREDNYGYTF. In nucleotides, the CDR3 is TGTGCCAGCAGTGAAAGGGAGGATAACTATGGCTACACCTTC.

This chain joins TRBV19 and TRBJ2-5; D might be TRBD1 (6 bases). Trimming shortened V by 2 bases and J by 4 bases, and 11 bases separated the two germline ends. The CDR3 has 14 amino acids. CDR1 LNHDA and CDR2 SQIVND come from the germline V gene (reference sequence). As DNA, the CDR3 is TGTGCCAGTAGTATAATGACAGGTCGAGAGACCCAGTACTTC. Amino acid sequence: CASSIMTGRETQYF.

The gene calls are TRBV15 and TRBJ2-1; possible D gene TRBD2, 5 bases. CDR3 length equals 11 residues. The V and J ends lost 8 bases and 5 bases respectively, with 7 bases between them. CDR1 LNHNV and CDR2 YYDKDF come from the germline V gene (reference sequence). CDR3 nucleotide sequence: TGTGCCACCTCCGGGAACAATGAGCAGTTCTTC. This codes for CATSGNNEQFF.

The chain links TRBV2 to TRBJ2-7, with TRBD1 matching 9 bases. The ends lost 6 bases at V and 9 bases at J; junction bases unmatched: 3. The V gene's germline CDR1 is SNHLY and CDR2 FYNNEI. The CDR3 sequence is 11 residues long. The chain's CDR3 is CASRTGGAQYF. The CDR3 DNA reads as TGTGCCAGCAGGACAGGGGGGGCGCAGTACTTC.

The chain has TRBV4-3 and TRBJ2-3; D is possibly TRBD2 (5 bases). Per the germline V gene, CDR1 is LGHNA and CDR2 is YSLEER. The CDR3 has 17 amino acids. Trimming removed 1 base at V and 0 bases at J, with 14 bases between. The CDR3 reads CASSQVGVDRSTDTQYF. The CDR3, as DNA: TGCGCCAGCAGCCAAGTCGGGGTCGACCGAAGCACAGATACGCAGTATTTT.

The chain employs TRBV6-5 and TRBJ2-7; possibly TRBD1 for D (5 bases). Germline CDR1 is MNHEY and CDR2 is SVGAGI. CDR3 length equals 14 residues. With 2 bases removed from V and 0 bases from J, the gap between germline ends came to 8 bases. CDR3 residues: CASSYDRGSYEQYF. The CDR3 nucleotides read TGTGCCAGCAGTTACGATAGGGGCTCCTACGAGCAGTACTTC.

The rearrangement joins TRBV5-1 to TRBJ1-1; 9 bases fit TRBD1. There are 15 residues in the CDR3. J lost 10 bases, V lost 3 bases, and 13 bases had no gene match. Per the germline V gene, CDR1 is SGHRS and CDR2 is YFSETQ. CDR3 in amino acids: CASSSPGQGRVGAFF. CDR3 DNA sequence: TGCGCCAGCAGCTCTCCGGGACAGGGTAGGGTGGGAGCTTTCTTT.

The chain recombines TRBV27 with TRBJ1-2; perhaps TRBD1 as D (6 bases). V was clipped by 3 bases and J by 3 bases, with 17 bases between them. CDR1 is MNHEY, CDR2 SMNVEV, per germline (reference sequence). CDR3 length: 16 residues. The CDR3 nucleotides are TGTGCCAGCAGTTTCGTGTCGGGGGGCGATTACTATGGCTACACCTTC. Residues: CASSFVSGGDYYGYTF.

The V call is TRBV3-1 (or the pseudogene TRBV3-2), the J call TRBJ2-7; 9 bases are a match to TRBD2. Germline V lookup: CDR1 LGHDT, CDR2 YNNKEL (reference sequence). The junction had 14 bases not matched to a gene; V was cut back by 3 bases and J by 5 bases. The CDR3 is made up of 17 amino acids. In DNA, the CDR3 is TGTGCCAGCAGCCACCTTACTCTAGCGGGACCCCCCAACGAGCAGTACTTC. Translated, it gives CASSHLTLAGPPNEQYF.

The chain has TRBV7-9 and TRBJ1-1; 9 bases align to TRBD1. Trimming cost V 0 bases and J 1 base; bases outside gene matches: 3. The V gene's germline CDR1 is SEHNR and CDR2 FQNEAQ (reference sequence). The CDR3 has 16 residues. The CDR3 region has the DNA TGTGCCAGCAGCTTAGCGTGGACAGGGGAGAACACTGAAGCTTTCTTT. This gives the protein CASSLAWTGENTEAFF.

The V and J genes are TRBV29-1 and TRBJ1-4, with 9 bases fitting TRBD1. Per the germline V gene, CDR1 is SQVTM and CDR2 is ANQGSEA. J lost 8 bases, V lost 6 bases, and 7 bases had no gene match. The CDR3 is made up of 13 amino acids. The CDR3 DNA reads as TGCAGCGTCCAGACAGGGGGAAGGGAAAAACTGTTTTTT. Its protein is CSVQTGGREKLFF.

As regards this clone: At one boundary the junction diverges from the germline segment, which might be a read error. The sample carries other DNA sequences with the same CDR3. J is TRBJ2-2 and V is TRBV7-3, with 11 bases aligning to TRBD2. The CDR3 is made up of 16 amino acids. Germline V gene data show CDR1 as SGHTA and CDR2 as FQGTGA. CDR3 sequence (DNA): TGCGCCAGCAGCTTAGCGGGGGGGACGAACACCGGGGAGCTGTTTTTT. This gives the protein CASSLAGGTNTGELFF.

This chain uses TRBV27 with TRBJ1-6; 7 bases are shared with TRBD1. Germline V gene lookup returns CDR1 MNHEY and CDR2 SMNVEV (reference sequence). V shed 6 bases, J shed 7 bases, and the junction held 9 bases outside the gene matches. The CDR3 spans 15 residues. The chain's CDR3 is CASRTLGQRNSPLHF. CDR3 bases: TGTGCCAGCAGGACCCTGGGACAGAGGAATTCACCCCTCCACTTT.

V usage is TRBV4-1 and J usage is TRBJ2-1; 12 bases line up with TRBD1. Trimming cost V 0 bases and J 9 bases; bases outside gene matches: 9. Germline lookup yields CDR1 MGHRA and CDR2 YSYEKL. This CDR3 has 17 residues. The CDR3 is CASSQEPGQGAMGEQFF. The CDR3 DNA reads as TGCGCCAGCAGCCAAGAACCGGGACAGGGGGCAATGGGTGAGCAGTTCTTC.

The CDR3 loop is CASSPGLAANEQFF. The CDR3 DNA reads TGTGCCAGCAGTCCGGGACTAGCGGCCAATGAGCAGTTCTTC. The J gene is TRBJ2-1, the V gene TRBV6-5, with 11 bases that match TRBD2. With V trimmed by 5 bases and J by 6 bases, 3 bases remained unmatched. The CDR3 covers 14 residues. Germline V CDR1 and CDR2: MNHEY, SVGAGI.

The chain couples TRBV7-2 to TRBJ2-7; D may be TRBD1 (5 bases). Trimming took 6 bases from V and 3 from J, leaving 18 bases between them. In germline, CDR1 is SGHTA, CDR2 FQGNSA. The CDR3 loop spans 15 amino acids. The CDR3 sequence is CASSHKEAGHYEQYF. The CDR3 region has the DNA TGTGCCAGCAGTCACAAAGAGGCAGGACACTACGAGCAGTACTTC.

This chain uses TRBV15 with TRBJ2-7; weak D call: TRBD1 (6 bases). Trimming removed 7 bases at V and 5 bases at J, with 9 bases between. CDR3 length equals 11 residues. The V gene's germline CDR1 is LNHNV and CDR2 YYDKDF (reference sequence). This CDR3 is CATTEGDEQYF. The CDR3 nucleotides read TGTGCCACCACCGAGGGGGACGAGCAGTACTTC.

A few counts support this clone. The chain links TRBV12-3 or TRBV12-4 to TRBJ1-2; D ambiguous. Deletions cut 5 bases from V and 8 bases from J, with 12 bases between. The CDR3 is 12 amino acids. CDR3 nucleotide sequence: TGTGCCAGCAGTCGGGGTTTGGGAGGCTACACCTTC. It codes for CASSRGLGGYTF.

A single count supports this clone. The chain has TRBV27 and TRBJ2-5; 8 bases are a match to TRBD1. The ends lost 7 bases at V and 5 bases at J; junction bases unmatched: 15. This CDR3 comprises 16 residues. The germline gives CDR1 MNHEY, CDR2 SMNVEV (reference sequence). Here the CDR3 reads CASMVTAGTGFETQYF. The CDR3 coding sequence is TGTGCCAGCATGGTGACCGCCGGGACAGGCTTCGAGACCCAGTACTTC.

V is TRBV6-6 and J is TRBJ2-5; possibly TRBD1 for D (6 bases). CDR1 and CDR2 from the germline V gene are MNHNY and SVGAGI (reference sequence). V gave up 8 bases and J gave up 2 bases, with 12 bases separating them. CDR3 size: 13 residues. CDR3: CASRQGIQETQYF. In DNA form, the CDR3 reads TGTGCCAGCCGGCAGGGGATTCAAGAGACCCAGTACTTC.

This rearrangement joins TRBV27 to TRBJ2-7, with D possibly being TRBD1 (5 bases). V lost 6 bases, J lost 2 bases, and 11 bases lay in between. The CDR3 length is 13 residues. Germline CDR1 is MNHEY and CDR2 is SMNVEV (reference sequence). CDR3 coding DNA: TGTGCCAGCAGGGGGCTTTCCACCTACGAGCAGTACTTC. Translated, it gives CASRGLSTYEQYF.

This clone was seen only once. The chain carries TRBV5-1 and TRBJ2-5; 13 nucleotides match TRBD2. CDR1 is SGHRS and CDR2 is YFSETQ in the germline V gene. This CDR3 has 14 residues. Trimming cost V 1 base and J 7 bases; bases outside gene matches: 1. The CDR3 sequence is CASSLTSGGVTQYF. CDR3 coding DNA: TGCGCCAGCAGCTTGACTAGCGGGGGGGTGACCCAGTACTTC.

The chain's CDR3 is CASSDVVHEQYF. CDR3 DNA: TGTGCCAGCAGTGACGTCGTCCACGAGCAGTACTTC. The gene calls are TRBV2 and TRBJ2-7; D gene unclear. There are 12 residues in the CDR3. CDR1 is SNHLY, CDR2 FYNNEI, per germline. The V end was cut by 3 bases, the J end by 5 bases, with 8 bases between.

The V call is TRBV15, the J call TRBJ1-5; weak D call: TRBD1 (6 bases). Trimming cost V 0 bases and J 6 bases, with 15 bases left between them. The CDR3 runs to 16 residues. The germline gives CDR1 LNHNV, CDR2 YYDKDF (reference sequence). The CDR3 sequence is CATSREVGGAGQPQHF. The CDR3 nucleotides are TGTGCCACCAGCAGAGAGGTGGGGGGGGCAGGTCAGCCCCAGCATTTT.

The chain uses TRBV15 and TRBJ2-2; weak D call: TRBD2 (6 bases). This CDR3 region has 13 residues. V shed 9 bases and J shed 4 bases, with 12 bases lying between them. Germline lookup yields CDR1 LNHNV and CDR2 YYDKDF (reference sequence). CDR3 sequence (DNA): TGTGCCACAGGGGAGGTTGGCACCGGGGAGCTGTTTTTT. This sequence encodes CATGEVGTGELFF.

This clone was seen only once. This chain uses TRBV5-1 with TRBJ1-3; 7 bases agree with TRBD1. The germline CDR1 and CDR2 sequences are SGHRS and YFSETQ. The CDR3 length is 15 residues. V trimming: 6 bases; J trimming: 2 bases; junction bases outside the gene matches: 8. Here the CDR3 DNA reads TGCGCCAGCAAAGACAGGGTAGGGGCTGGAAACACCATATATTTT. The encoded protein is CASKDRVGAGNTIYF. Supplemented by reference TRBV5-1 and TRBJ1-3, the full variable domain reads KAGVTQTPRYLIKTRGQQVTLSCSPISGHRSVSWYQQTPGQGLQFLFEYFSETQRNKGNFPGRFSGRQFSNSRSEMNVSTLELGDSALYLCASKDRVGAGNTIYFGEGSWLTVV.

The CDR3, as DNA: TGTGCCAGCAGTGAACGGTTGGACAGGAACACTGAAGCTTTCTTT. Amino acid sequence: CASSERLDRNTEAFF. This chain connects TRBV6-1 to TRBJ1-1; TRBD1 might be the D (6 bases). The germline CDR1 and CDR2 sequences are MNHNS and SASEGT. CDR3 size: 15 residues. V was shortened by 2 bases and J by 1 base, with 11 bases between the two germline ends.

V usage is TRBV6-5 and J usage is TRBJ2-7; 10 positions match TRBD1. Germline V gene data show CDR1 as MNHEY and CDR2 as SVGAGI. The CDR3 is 15 residues long. The junction had 13 bases not matched to a gene; V was cut back by 10 bases and J by 4 bases. CDR3 amino acids: CAIQDRGLDWYEQYF. In DNA, the CDR3 is TGTGCCATCCAAGACAGGGGGCTTGACTGGTACGAGCAGTACTTC.